This TCR beta chain appears in the sequencing data of a study of vaccination and CD4 T cells after COVID-19. Study in general: The convalescent population consisted of six males and four females, two of whom were of Hispanic ethnicity. Overlapping SARS-CoV-2, HCoV-NL63, HCoV-OC43 and HCoV-229E spike peptides stimulated the cells.

Documented treatment: approximately 11-day PBMC culture with coronavirus spike peptide pools or control peptides (ViraFEST assay). The germline V gene encodes CDR1 LNHDA and CDR2 SQIVND (reference sequence). The length of the CDR3 is 14 residues. Trimming took 1 base from V and 3 from J; bases not matched to a gene: 0. Note on this clonotype: Its antigen is not known.

The assay that was used to sequence DNA from cultured CD4+ T cells was the Oncomine TCR Beta short-read assay. Genomic DNA was drawn out of CD4+ T cells grown in culture. TCRdb redid the calling of the PCR reads with MiXCR, one entry per CDR3 protein. The sample lists about 12,000 distinct CDR3 sequences; about 60% were seen once. The chain has TRBV19 and TRBJ1-2, with 9 bases lining up with TRBD1. This TCR derives from a human donor who had recovered from COVID-19. Input material: CD4+ T cells from blood, cultured in vitro. The CDR3 sequence is CASSIGQGDYGYTF. DNA for the CDR3: TGTGCCAGTAGTATAGGACAGGGGGACTATGGCTACACCTTC.